The 30 T cell receptor beta chains below come from one sample, sequenced in a study of Ad26.COV2.S vaccination and SARS-CoV-2 variants. Regarding treatment: around 19 received Ad26.COV2.S at low or high dose, single or two shots; 5 received placebo; per-sample allocation not given. Specimens were obtained on day 63 following the first vaccine or placebo injection. Method: immunoSEQ multiplex PCR; TCRdb's copy keeps in-frame clones and lacks some. The profile shows 350,000 to 450,000 clones, approximately 89% of them singletons. Material: peripheral blood, obtained in a trial of Ad26.COV2.S vaccine versus placebo. The receptors derive from a person between 18 and 60 years old who received the Ad26.COV2.S COVID-19 vaccine or a placebo.

This clone was recorded once. V usage is TRBV28 and J usage is TRBJ2-7, with TRBD2 identical over 8 bases. This CDR3 has 13 amino acids. V was clipped by 7 bases and J by 3 bases; unmatched bases: 5. The germline V gene has CDR1 MDHEN and CDR2 SYDVKM. The DNA for the CDR3 is TGTGCCAGCAATCGAGCGGGAGACTACGAGCAGTACTTC. Protein sequence: CASNRAGDYEQYF.

The chain links TRBV28 to TRBJ2-5, with a weak D call TRBD1 (7 bases). The CDR3 length is 13 residues. Trimming pared 10 bases from V and 5 bases from J, leaving 17 bases between. In germline, CDR1 is MDHEN, CDR2 SYDVKM. In nucleotides, the CDR3 is TGTGCCACCAGGGGGGACAGAGGCGAGACCCAGTACTTC. Translation: CATRGDRGETQYF. Full variable domain (outside the CDR3, taken from reference TRBV28 and TRBJ2-5): DVKVTQSSRYLVKRTGEKVFLECVQDMDHENMFWYRQDPGLGLRLIYFSYDVKMKEKGDIPEGYSVSREKKERFSLILESASTNQTSMYLCATRGDRGETQYFGPGTRLLVL.

The chain recombines TRBV2 with TRBJ2-1; no reliable D call. The CDR3 consists of 14 residues. Trimming removed 3 bases from V and 5 bases from J, with 11 bases in between. CDR1 is SNHLY and CDR2 is FYNNEI in the germline V gene. CDR3 bases: TGTGCCAGCAGTGACCCCTCCACCCACAATGAGCAGTTCTTC. This gives the protein CASSDPSTHNEQFF.

V and J are TRBV7-6 and TRBJ2-2; 8 positions match TRBD2. The germline V gene encodes CDR1 SGHVS and CDR2 FNYEAQ. This CDR3 comprises 18 residues. V lost 1 base and J lost 5; bases outside the gene matches: 12. Here the CDR3 DNA reads TGTGCCAGCAGCTTAGTTGTTTCGGCGGGAGGCGGAACCGGGGAGCTGTTTTTT. As protein: CASSLVVSAGGGTGELFF.

V usage is TRBV5-5 and J usage is TRBJ1-1, with TRBD1 as a possible D gene (5 bases). Germline CDR1 is SGHKS and CDR2 is YYEKEE (reference sequence). The CDR3 is 13 amino acids. V was cut by 6 bases and J by 5 bases, with 14 bases left in between. The CDR3 reads CASTGGSWTEAFF. In nucleotides, the CDR3 is TGTGCCAGCACCGGGGGGAGTTGGACTGAAGCTTTCTTT.

The chain joins TRBV28 to TRBJ1-2; D is possibly TRBD1 (5 bases). V was cut by 3 bases and J by 3 bases, with 11 bases left in between. Germline values: CDR1 MDHEN, CDR2 SYDVKM. The CDR3 runs to 14 residues. DNA of the CDR3: TGTGCCAGCAGTTTGCCCGGGGGGGACTATGGCTACACCTTC. Translated, it gives CASSLPGGDYGYTF.

The chain couples TRBV5-1 to TRBJ2-7, with D uncertain. The CDR3 totals 13 residues. Germline-derived CDR1 and CDR2 are SGHRS and YFSETQ. Trimming took 4 bases from V and 3 from J, leaving 11 bases between them. The CDR3 loop is CASSPVGDYEQYF. CDR3 bases: TGCGCCAGCAGCCCCGTCGGCGACTACGAGCAGTACTTC.

As DNA, the CDR3 is TGTGCCAGCAGCCCTAGCGGGGGGAACACCGGGGAGCTGTTTTTT. It specifies CASSPSGGNTGELFF. This chain connects TRBV5-4 to TRBJ2-2; 10 bases agree with TRBD2. In germline, CDR1 is SGHNT, CDR2 YYREEE (reference sequence). V was clipped by 4 bases and J by 1 base; unmatched bases: 1. This CDR3 contains 15 residues.

The chain recombines TRBV12-5 with TRBJ2-3; possible D gene TRBD1, 6 bases. Germline values: CDR1 LGHNT, CDR2 FRNRAP. V lost 4 bases and J lost 8, with 25 bases in between. The CDR3 has 17 amino acids. The CDR3 DNA reads TGTGCTAGTGGTTCAAACCCGTTAGGATACGAACAGGGTACGCAGTATTTT. Protein: CASGSNPLGYEQGTQYF.

This clone showed up just a few times. The chain combines TRBV6-6 with TRBJ2-7; D uncertain. Per the germline V gene, CDR1 is MNHNY and CDR2 is SVGAGI (reference sequence). V shed 10 bases and J shed 4 bases, with 11 bases lying between them. This CDR3 is built from 11 residues. The CDR3 loop is CATGPGYEQYF. CDR3 nucleotide sequence: TGTGCCACCGGGCCCGGATACGAGCAGTACTTC.

The rearrangement uses TRBV11-2 and TRBJ2-1, with TRBD2 matching 9 bases. Germline V CDR1 and CDR2: SGHAT, FQNNGV. The CDR3 is 14 residues long. V shed 6 bases and J 7 bases; nucleotides not matched to a gene: 7. CDR3 amino acids: CASSVAGVSNEQFF. For the CDR3, the DNA is TGTGCCAGCAGTGTAGCGGGAGTTTCGAATGAGCAGTTCTTC. Filled out from reference TRBV11-2 and TRBJ2-1, the complete variable domain reads EAGVAQSPRYKIIEKRQSVAFWCNPISGHATLYWYQQILGQGPKLLIQFQNNGVVDDSQLPKDRFSAERLKGVDSTLKIQPAKLEDSAVYLCASSVAGVSNEQFFGPGTRLTVL.

DNA of the CDR3: TGTGCCAGCAGCCAAAGACTAGCAATGAATGAGCAGTTCTTC. It encodes CASSQRLAMNEQFF. The chain combines TRBV11-2 with TRBJ2-1, with 7 bases fitting TRBD2. The junction had 8 bases not matched to a gene; V was cut back by 5 bases and J by 7 bases. The CDR3 spans 14 residues. Germline V gives CDR1 SGHAT, CDR2 FQNNGV. Supplemented by reference TRBV11-2 and TRBJ2-1, the full variable domain reads EAGVAQSPRYKIIEKRQSVAFWCNPISGHATLYWYQQILGQGPKLLIQFQNNGVVDDSQLPKDRFSAERLKGVDSTLKIQPAKLEDSAVYLCASSQRLAMNEQFFGPGTRLTVL.

V gene TRBV3-1 (or the pseudogene TRBV3-2) combines with J gene TRBJ1-1, with TRBD1 matching over 8 bases. V shed 3 bases, J shed 4 bases, and the junction held 13 bases outside the gene matches. Germline assignment: CDR1 LGHDT and CDR2 YNNKEL (reference sequence). The CDR3 loop spans 17 amino acids. The CDR3: CASSHYPKTGAGTEAFF. DNA of the CDR3: TGTGCCAGCAGCCATTACCCAAAGACAGGGGCTGGCACTGAAGCTTTCTTT.

V is TRBV7-6 and J is TRBJ2-2; possible D gene TRBD2, 5 bases. The germline V gene has CDR1 SGHVS and CDR2 FNYEAQ. This CDR3 has 16 amino acids. The ends were cut back, 1 base at V and 0 bases at J, with 9 bases in the middle. CDR3 protein: CASSLGGRPNTGELFF. CDR3 nucleotides: TGTGCCAGCAGCTTAGGAGGGAGACCGAACACCGGGGAGCTGTTTTTT.

CDR3 DNA: TGTGCCACCAGTGACTCGCAGGGGTATAGCAATCAGCCCCAGCATTTT. Residues: CATSDSQGYSNQPQHF. The genes are TRBV24-1 and TRBJ1-5; D perhaps matches TRBD1 (6 bases). The length of the CDR3 is 16 residues. V lost 4 bases and J lost 0, with 12 bases in between. CDR1 and CDR2 from the germline V gene are KGHDR and SFDVKD.

This clone was found a few times. The J gene is TRBJ1-1, the V gene TRBV19; 7 nucleotides line up with TRBD1. Germline V gene data show CDR1 as LNHDA and CDR2 as SQIVND (reference sequence). The CDR3 runs 14 residues. V was clipped by 5 bases and J by 0 bases; unmatched bases: 3. The CDR3 spells CASSVDRVNTEAFF. The CDR3 DNA is TGTGCCAGTAGTGTTGACAGGGTGAACACTGAAGCTTTCTTT.

The chain recombines TRBV15 with TRBJ2-6; no definite D call. This CDR3 is built from 16 residues. V shed 5 bases and J shed 1 base, with 12 bases lying between them. Germline values: CDR1 LNHNV, CDR2 YYDKDF (reference sequence). For the CDR3, the DNA is TGTGCCACCAGCCCAAGAGCCGGGTCTGGGGCCAACGTCCTGACTTTC. Translation: CATSPRAGSGANVLTF.

The CDR3 loop reads CASSRSPGLGSSGNTIYF. As DNA, the CDR3 is TGTGCCAGCAGCCGCTCGCCGGGACTCGGGAGCTCTGGAAACACCATATATTTT. The chain joins TRBV11-2 to TRBJ1-3; D is perhaps TRBD1 (5 bases). The CDR3 length is 18 residues. Looked up from germline, CDR1 is SGHAT and CDR2 is FQNNGV. Trimming left V 5 bases short and J 0 bases short, with 20 bases between.

J is TRBJ2-7 and V is TRBV21-1. TRBV21-1 is noted as a pseudogene. CDR3 length equals 15 residues. The CDR3 nucleotides read TGTGCCAGCAGCGCATTCCGGGACGGAACCTACGAGCAGTACTTC. Translation gives CASSAFRDGTYEQYF.

The chain recombines TRBV9 with TRBJ2-1; D unclear. Per germline, CDR1 SGDLS and CDR2 YYNGEE. Trimming removed 3 bases from V and 7 bases from J, with 11 bases in between. CDR3 length equals 13 residues. CDR3 in DNA: TGTGCCAGCAGCGCTCGCCTGGGAAATGAGCAGTTCTTC. It codes for CASSARLGNEQFF.

The V gene is TRBV24-1, the J gene TRBJ1-1, with 7 bases aligning to TRBD1. Looked up from germline, CDR1 is KGHDR and CDR2 is SFDVKD. CDR3 length: 15 residues. After removal of 3 bases from V and 2 bases from J, the junction contained 5 bases not matched to a gene. CDR3 region: CATSDARQGNTEAFF. The CDR3 DNA reads TGTGCCACCAGTGATGCCCGACAGGGCAACACTGAAGCTTTCTTT.

This clone was picked up one time. This sequence joins TRBV28 and TRBJ2-1; 7 nucleotides line up with TRBD2. Germline V gives CDR1 MDHEN, CDR2 SYDVKM. The length of the CDR3 is 15 residues. The V segment lost 2 bases and the J segment 5 bases; nucleotides outside the gene matches: 6. The CDR3 DNA reads as TGTGCCAGCAGTTTAGGGAGGGCCTACCACAATGAGCAGTTCTTC. It specifies CASSLGRAYHNEQFF.

J is TRBJ1-1 and V is TRBV18; TRBD1 matches 8 bases. CDR3 size: 18 residues. Germline lookup yields CDR1 KGHSH and CDR2 LQKENI. V was pared by 6 bases and J by 1 base, with 16 bases of the junction left unmatched. This chain's CDR3 is CASSQEAKSGTGNTEAFF. Here the CDR3 DNA reads TGTGCCAGCTCGCAGGAAGCCAAATCCGGGACAGGGAACACTGAAGCTTTCTTT.

The chain recombines TRBV28 with TRBJ1-1; possible D gene TRBD1, 5 bases. The V gene's germline CDR1 is MDHEN and CDR2 SYDVKM. The CDR3 loop spans 12 amino acids. The germline V and J ends were trimmed by 5 bases and 8 bases, with 12 bases remaining between them. The CDR3 loop is CASSPGRTEAFF. CDR3 coding DNA: TGTGCCAGCAGTCCGGGACGGACCGAAGCTTTCTTT.

The J gene is TRBJ1-2, the V gene TRBV5-1; D not resolved. This CDR3 has 13 residues. Germline CDR1 and CDR2: SGHRS and YFSETQ. The V end lost 10 bases, the J end lost 5 bases, and 18 bases lay between the germline ends. The CDR3 DNA sequence: TGCGCCCCGCATAGGGTCCCCGAATATGGCTACACCTTC. Amino acid sequence: CAPHRVPEYGYTF.

This clone has more than one count but fewer than ten. The chain uses TRBV27 and TRBJ2-1, with 16 positions matching TRBD2. V shed 8 bases, J shed 16 bases, and the junction held 8 bases outside the gene matches. The germline gives CDR1 MNHEY, CDR2 SMNVEV (reference sequence). This CDR3 has 13 amino acids. The CDR3 spells CASGGLAGGPSFF. CDR3 sequence (DNA): TGTGCCAGCGGGGGACTAGCGGGAGGGCCTTCTTTCTTC.

The rearrangement uses TRBV11-1 and TRBJ2-2, with a weak D call TRBD1 (6 bases). This CDR3 is built from 16 residues. Trimming stripped 0 bases from V and 2 bases from J, with 10 bases between. Germline assignment: CDR1 SGHAT and CDR2 FQDESV (reference sequence). In nucleotides, the CDR3 is TGTGCCAGCAGCTTAGCTGGGGGCGCAAACACCGGGGAGCTGTTTTTT. It is translated as CASSLAGGANTGELFF.

The chain employs TRBV7-8 and TRBJ2-7; TRBD2 matches 11 bases. Germline trimming cut 5 bases from V and 3 bases from J; bases unmatched to any gene: 3. The germline V gene has CDR1 SGHVS and CDR2 FQNEAQ. The CDR3 runs to 14 residues. CDR3 sequence (DNA): TGTGCCAGCAGCGCCGGGACTAGCGGCTACGAGCAGTACTTC. It specifies CASSAGTSGYEQYF.

CDR3 coding DNA: TGCAGTGCTAGTGGACTAGCGGGATCCTACAATGAGCAGTTCTTC. This sequence encodes CSASGLAGSYNEQFF. This chain links TRBV20-1 with TRBJ2-1, with 12 bases aligning to TRBD2. This CDR3 is 15 amino acids long. From germline, CDR1 is DFQATT and CDR2 SNEGSKA (reference sequence). The V segment lost 3 bases and the J segment 1 base; nucleotides outside the gene matches: 1.

The chain recombines TRBV3-1 (or the pseudogene TRBV3-2) with TRBJ2-2, with D uncertain. CDR3 size: 13 residues. V lost 7 bases and J lost 3, with 9 bases in between. The germline CDR1 and CDR2 sequences are LGHDT and YNNKEL (reference sequence). CDR3 DNA sequence: TGTGCCAGCACCCTCGGGTACACCGGGGAGCTGTTTTTT. It translates to CASTLGYTGELFF.